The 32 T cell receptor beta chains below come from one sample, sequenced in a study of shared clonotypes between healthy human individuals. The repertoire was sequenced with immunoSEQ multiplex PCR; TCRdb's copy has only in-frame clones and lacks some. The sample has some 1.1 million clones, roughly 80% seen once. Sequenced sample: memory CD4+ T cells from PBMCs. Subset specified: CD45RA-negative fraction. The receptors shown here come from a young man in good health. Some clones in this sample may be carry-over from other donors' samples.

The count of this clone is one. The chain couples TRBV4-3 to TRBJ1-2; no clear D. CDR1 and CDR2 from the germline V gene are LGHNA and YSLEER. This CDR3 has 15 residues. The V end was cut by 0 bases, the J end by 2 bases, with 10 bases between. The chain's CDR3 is CASSQEADKNYGYTF. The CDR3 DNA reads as TGCGCCAGCAGCCAAGAGGCAGACAAGAACTATGGCTACACCTTC.

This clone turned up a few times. Here the CDR3 DNA reads TGTGCCAGCAGGGGACAGGGAACAAATGGCTACACCTTC. Translation gives CASRGQGTNGYTF. The chain couples TRBV28 to TRBJ1-2; TRBD1 aligns across 9 bases. The CDR3 length is 13 residues. The junction had 5 bases not matched to a gene; V was cut back by 6 bases and J by 6 bases. Germline loops: CDR1 MDHEN, CDR2 SYDVKM.

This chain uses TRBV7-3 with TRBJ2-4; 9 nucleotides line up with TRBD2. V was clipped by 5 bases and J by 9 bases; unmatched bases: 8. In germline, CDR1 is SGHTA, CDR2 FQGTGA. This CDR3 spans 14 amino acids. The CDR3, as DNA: TGTGCCAGCAGCCCGGGACTAGCTTTTGGCATTCAGTACTTC. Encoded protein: CASSPGLAFGIQYF. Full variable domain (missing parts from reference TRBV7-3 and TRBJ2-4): GAGVSQTPSNKVTEKGKYVELRCDPISGHTALYWYRQSLGQGPEFLIYFQGTGAADDSGLPNDRFFAVRPEGSVSTLKIQRTERGDSAVYLCASSPGLAFGIQYFGAGTRLSVL.

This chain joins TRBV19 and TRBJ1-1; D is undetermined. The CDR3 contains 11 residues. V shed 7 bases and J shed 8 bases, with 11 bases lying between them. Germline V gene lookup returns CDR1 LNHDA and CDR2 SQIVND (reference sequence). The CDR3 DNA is TGTGCCAGTATCACCCGCCGAGAAGCTTTCTTT. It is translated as CASITRREAFF. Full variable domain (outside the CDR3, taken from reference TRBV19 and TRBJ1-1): DGGITQSPKYLFRKEGQNVTLSCEQNLNHDAMYWYRQDPGQGLRLIYYSQIVNDFQKGDIAEGYSVSREKKESFPLTVTSAQKNPTAFYLCASITRREAFFGQGTRLTVV.

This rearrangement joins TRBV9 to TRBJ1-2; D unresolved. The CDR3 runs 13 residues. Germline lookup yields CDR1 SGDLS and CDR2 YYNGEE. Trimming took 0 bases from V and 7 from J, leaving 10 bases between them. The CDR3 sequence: CASSVVEIGGYTF. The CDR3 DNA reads TGTGCCAGCAGCGTAGTTGAGATCGGTGGCTACACCTTC.

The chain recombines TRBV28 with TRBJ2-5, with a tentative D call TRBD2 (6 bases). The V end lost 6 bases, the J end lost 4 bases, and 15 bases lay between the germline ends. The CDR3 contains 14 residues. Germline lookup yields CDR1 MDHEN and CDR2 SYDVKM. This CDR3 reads CASRMTSLPETQYF. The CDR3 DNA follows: TGTGCCAGCAGGATGACTAGTTTACCAGAGACCCAGTACTTC. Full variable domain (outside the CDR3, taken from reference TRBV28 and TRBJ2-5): DVKVTQSSRYLVKRTGEKVFLECVQDMDHENMFWYRQDPGLGLRLIYFSYDVKMKEKGDIPEGYSVSREKKERFSLILESASTNQTSMYLCASRMTSLPETQYFGPGTRLLVL.

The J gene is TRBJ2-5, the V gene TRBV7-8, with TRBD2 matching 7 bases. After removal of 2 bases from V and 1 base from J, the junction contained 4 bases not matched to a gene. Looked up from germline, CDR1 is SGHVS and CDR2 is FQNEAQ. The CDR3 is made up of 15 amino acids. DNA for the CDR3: TGTGCCAGCAGCTTACGCGGGAGCCTCCAAGAGACCCAGTACTTC. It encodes CASSLRGSLQETQYF.

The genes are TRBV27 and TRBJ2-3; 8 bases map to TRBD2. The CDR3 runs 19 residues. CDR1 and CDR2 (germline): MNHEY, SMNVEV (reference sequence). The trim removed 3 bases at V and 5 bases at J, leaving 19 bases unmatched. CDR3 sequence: CASSLARGWAGGEGDTQYF. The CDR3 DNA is TGTGCCAGCAGTTTGGCCCGGGGGTGGGCGGGAGGCGAGGGAGATACGCAGTATTTT.

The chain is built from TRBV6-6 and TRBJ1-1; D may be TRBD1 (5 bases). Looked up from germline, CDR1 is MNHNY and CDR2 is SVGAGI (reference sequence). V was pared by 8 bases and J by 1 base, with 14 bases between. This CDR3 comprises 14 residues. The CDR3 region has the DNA TGTGCCAGCCTTTTTAGAACAGGGAACACTGAAGCTTTCTTT. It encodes CASLFRTGNTEAFF.

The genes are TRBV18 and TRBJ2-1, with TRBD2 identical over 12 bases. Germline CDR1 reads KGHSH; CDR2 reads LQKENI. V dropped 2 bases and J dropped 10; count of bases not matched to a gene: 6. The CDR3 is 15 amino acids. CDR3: CASSPGLAGLGEQFF. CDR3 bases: TGTGCCAGCTCACCAGGACTAGCGGGGCTGGGGGAGCAGTTCTTC.

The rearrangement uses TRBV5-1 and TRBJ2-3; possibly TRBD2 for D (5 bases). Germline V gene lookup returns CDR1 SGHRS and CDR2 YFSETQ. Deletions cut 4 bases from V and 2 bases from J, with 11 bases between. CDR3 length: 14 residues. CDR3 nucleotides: TGCGCCAGCAGCGACGGACTGCTCACAGATACGCAGTATTTT. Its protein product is CASSDGLLTDTQYF.

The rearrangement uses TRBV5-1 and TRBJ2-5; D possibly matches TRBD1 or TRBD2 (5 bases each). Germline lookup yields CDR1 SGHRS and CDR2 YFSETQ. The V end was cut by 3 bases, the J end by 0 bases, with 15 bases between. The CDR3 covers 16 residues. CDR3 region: CASSSLLVGDQETQYF. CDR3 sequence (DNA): TGCGCCAGCAGCTCTCTACTCGTGGGGGACCAAGAGACCCAGTACTTC. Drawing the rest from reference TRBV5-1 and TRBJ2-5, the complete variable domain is KAGVTQTPRYLIKTRGQQVTLSCSPISGHRSVSWYQQTPGQGLQFLFEYFSETQRNKGNFPGRFSGRQFSNSRSEMNVSTLELGDSALYLCASSSLLVGDQETQYFGPGTRLLVL.

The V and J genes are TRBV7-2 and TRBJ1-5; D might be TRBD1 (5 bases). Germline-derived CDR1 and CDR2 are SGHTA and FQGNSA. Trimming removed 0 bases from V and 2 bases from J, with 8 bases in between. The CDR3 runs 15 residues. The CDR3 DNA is TGTGCCAGCAGCTTAGCGTGGGGGGGCAATCAGCCCCAGCATTTT. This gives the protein CASSLAWGGNQPQHF.

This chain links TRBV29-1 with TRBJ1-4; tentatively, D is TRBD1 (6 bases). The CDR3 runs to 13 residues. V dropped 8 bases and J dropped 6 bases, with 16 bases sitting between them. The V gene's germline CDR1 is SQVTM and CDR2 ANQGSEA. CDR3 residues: CSSVSSGDEKLFF. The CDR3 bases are TGCAGCTCAGTCTCTTCAGGGGATGAAAAACTGTTTTTT.

The CDR3 region has the DNA TGTGCCAGCAGCCCCAGGCTAGCCGATTACAATGAGCAGTTCTTC. Protein sequence: CASSPRLADYNEQFF. The chain joins TRBV11-2 to TRBJ2-1; a possible D gene is TRBD2 (5 bases). CDR3 length equals 15 residues. The V gene lost 5 bases and the J gene lost 4 bases, with 15 bases spanning the gap. CDR1 and CDR2 from the germline V gene are SGHAT and FQNNGV.

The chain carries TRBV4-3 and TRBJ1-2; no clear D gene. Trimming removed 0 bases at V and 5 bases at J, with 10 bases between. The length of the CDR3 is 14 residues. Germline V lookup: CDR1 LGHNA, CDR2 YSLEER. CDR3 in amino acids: CASSQDLNGYGYTF. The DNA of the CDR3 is TGCGCCAGCAGCCAAGATTTGAACGGATATGGCTACACCTTC.

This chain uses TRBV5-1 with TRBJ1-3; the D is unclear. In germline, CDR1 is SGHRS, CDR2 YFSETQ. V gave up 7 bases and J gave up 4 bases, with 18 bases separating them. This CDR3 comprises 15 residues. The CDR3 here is CASGSGLTGGNTIYF. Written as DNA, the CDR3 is TGCGCCAGCGGATCAGGATTGACCGGGGGAAACACCATATATTTT.

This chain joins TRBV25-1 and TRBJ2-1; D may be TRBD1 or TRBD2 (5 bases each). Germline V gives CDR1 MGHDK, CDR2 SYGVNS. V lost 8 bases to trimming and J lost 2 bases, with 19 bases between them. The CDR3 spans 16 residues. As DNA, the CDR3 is TGTGCCAGCCGTCTTATAAGGGACCGGACCTACAATGAGCAGTTCTTC. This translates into CASRLIRDRTYNEQFF. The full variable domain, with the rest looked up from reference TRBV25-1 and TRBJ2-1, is EADIYQTPRYLVIGTGKKITLECSQTMGHDKMYWYQQDPGMELHLIHYSYGVNSTEKGDLSSESTVSRIRTEHFPLTLESARPSHTSQYLCASRLIRDRTYNEQFFGPGTRLTVL.

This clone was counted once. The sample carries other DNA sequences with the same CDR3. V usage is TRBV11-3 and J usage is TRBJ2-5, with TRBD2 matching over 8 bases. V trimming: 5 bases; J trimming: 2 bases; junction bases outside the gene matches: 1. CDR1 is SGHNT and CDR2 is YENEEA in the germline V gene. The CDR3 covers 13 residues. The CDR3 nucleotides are TGTGCCAGCAGCCCTAGCGGGCAAGAGACCCAGTACTTC. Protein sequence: CASSPSGQETQYF.

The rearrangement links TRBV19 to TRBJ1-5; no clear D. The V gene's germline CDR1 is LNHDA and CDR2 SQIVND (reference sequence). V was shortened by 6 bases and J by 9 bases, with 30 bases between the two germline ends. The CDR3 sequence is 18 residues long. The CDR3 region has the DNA TGTGCCAGTAGCCAAATGACCCAACCGTGGCGGGGTGCCTCGCCCCAGCATTTT. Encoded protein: CASSQMTQPWRGASPQHF.

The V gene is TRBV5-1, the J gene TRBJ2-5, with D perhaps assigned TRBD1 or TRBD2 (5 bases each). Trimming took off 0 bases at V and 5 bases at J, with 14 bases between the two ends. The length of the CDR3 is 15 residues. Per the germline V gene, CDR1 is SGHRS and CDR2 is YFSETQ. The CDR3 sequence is CASSLGGGQEETQYF. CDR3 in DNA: TGCGCCAGCAGCTTGGGTGGGGGTCAGGAGGAGACCCAGTACTTC. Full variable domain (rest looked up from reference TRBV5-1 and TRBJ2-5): KAGVTQTPRYLIKTRGQQVTLSCSPISGHRSVSWYQQTPGQGLQFLFEYFSETQRNKGNFPGRFSGRQFSNSRSEMNVSTLELGDSALYLCASSLGGGQEETQYFGPGTRLLVL.

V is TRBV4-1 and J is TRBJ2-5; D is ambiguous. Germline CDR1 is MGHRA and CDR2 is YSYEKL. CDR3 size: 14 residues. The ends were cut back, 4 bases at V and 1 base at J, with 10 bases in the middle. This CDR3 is CASSPYGIQETQYF. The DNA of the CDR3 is TGCGCCAGCAGCCCCTATGGGATCCAAGAGACCCAGTACTTC.

CDR3 in amino acids: CASSRRRNTEAFF. CDR3 bases: TGTGCCAGCAGCCGACGGAGGAACACTGAAGCTTTCTTT. J is TRBJ1-1 and V is TRBV7-2; D is uncertain. Trimming shortened V by 5 bases and J by 1 base, and 8 bases separated the two germline ends. This CDR3 is 13 amino acids long. CDR1 is SGHTA, CDR2 FQGNSA, per germline.

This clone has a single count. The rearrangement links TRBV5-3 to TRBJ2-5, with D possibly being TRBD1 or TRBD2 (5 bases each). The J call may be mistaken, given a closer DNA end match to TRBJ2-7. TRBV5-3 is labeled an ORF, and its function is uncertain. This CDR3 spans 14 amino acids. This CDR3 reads CARSLDGTVYEQYF. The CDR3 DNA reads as TGTGCCAGAAGCTTGGACGGGACGGTCTACGAGCAGTACTTC.

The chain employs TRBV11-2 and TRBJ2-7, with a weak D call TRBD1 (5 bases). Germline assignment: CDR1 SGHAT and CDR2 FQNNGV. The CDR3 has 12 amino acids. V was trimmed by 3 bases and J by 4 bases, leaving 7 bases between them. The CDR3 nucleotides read TGTGCCAGCAGCTTCGACAGTTACGAGCAGTACTTC. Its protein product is CASSFDSYEQYF.

The CDR3 DNA follows: TGTGCCAGCAGTGACCCTCGGGGGGGAGAGACCCAGTACTTC. It yields the protein CASSDPRGGETQYF. This chain links TRBV28 with TRBJ2-5; 8 bases fit TRBD2. Germline CDR1 and CDR2: MDHEN and SYDVKM. The CDR3 runs to 14 residues. V dropped 5 bases and J dropped 4; count of bases not matched to a gene: 6.

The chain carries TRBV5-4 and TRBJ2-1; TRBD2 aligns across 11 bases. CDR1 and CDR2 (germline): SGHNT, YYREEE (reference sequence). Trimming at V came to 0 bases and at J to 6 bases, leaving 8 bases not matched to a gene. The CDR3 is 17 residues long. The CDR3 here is CASSLEVAGGPSNEQFF. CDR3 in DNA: TGTGCCAGCAGCTTGGAAGTAGCGGGAGGGCCCTCCAATGAGCAGTTCTTC. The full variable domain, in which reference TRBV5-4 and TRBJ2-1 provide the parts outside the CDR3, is ETGVTQSPTHLIKTRGQQVTLRCSSQSGHNTVSWYQQALGQGPQFIFQYYREEENGRGNFPPRFSGLQFPNYSSELNVNALELDDSALYLCASSLEVAGGPSNEQFFGPGTRLTVL.

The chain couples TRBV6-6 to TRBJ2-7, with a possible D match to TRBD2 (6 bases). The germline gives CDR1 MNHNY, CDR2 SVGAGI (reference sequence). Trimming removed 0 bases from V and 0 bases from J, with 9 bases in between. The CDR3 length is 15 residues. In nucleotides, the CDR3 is TGTGCCAGCAGTTACTCAATCGGGAGCTCCTACGAGCAGTACTTC. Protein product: CASSYSIGSSYEQYF.

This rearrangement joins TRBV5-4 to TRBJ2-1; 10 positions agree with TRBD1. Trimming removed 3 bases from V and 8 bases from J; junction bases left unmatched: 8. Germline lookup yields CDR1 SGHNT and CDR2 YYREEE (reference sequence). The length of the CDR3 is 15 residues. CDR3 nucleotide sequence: TGTGCCAGCAGCTCCAGACAGGGGGCAAAGGATGAGCAGTTCTTC. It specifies CASSSRQGAKDEQFF.

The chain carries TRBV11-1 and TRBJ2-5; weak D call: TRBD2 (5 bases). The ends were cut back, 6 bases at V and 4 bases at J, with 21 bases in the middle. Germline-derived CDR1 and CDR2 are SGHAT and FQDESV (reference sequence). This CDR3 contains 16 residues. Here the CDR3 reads CASRKRTEAPGETQYF. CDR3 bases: TGTGCCAGCAGGAAACGGACGGAGGCACCGGGAGAGACCCAGTACTTC.

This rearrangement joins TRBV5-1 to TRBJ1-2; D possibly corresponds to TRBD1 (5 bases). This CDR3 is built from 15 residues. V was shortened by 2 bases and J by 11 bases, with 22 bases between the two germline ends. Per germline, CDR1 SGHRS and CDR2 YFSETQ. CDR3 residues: CASSFGFMSGDGYTF. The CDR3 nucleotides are TGCGCCAGCAGCTTTGGATTTATGTCGGGGGACGGGTACACCTTC.

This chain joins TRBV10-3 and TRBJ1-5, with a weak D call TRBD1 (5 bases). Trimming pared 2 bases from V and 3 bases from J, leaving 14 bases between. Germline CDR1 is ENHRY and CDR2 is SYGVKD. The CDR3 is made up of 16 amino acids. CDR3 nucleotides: TGTGCCATCAGTGAGCAAGGGGTTAGGAACAATCAGCCCCAGCATTTT. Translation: CAISEQGVRNNQPQHF.